This TCR beta chain comes out of a study of PD-1 blockade in classical Hodgkin lymphoma. The study's findings and limits: According to reports, newly diagnosed patients had lower baseline TCR diversity than healthy donors, and relapsed/refractory patients had lower baseline TCR diversity still. Baseline diversity resembling that of newly diagnosed patients was seen in complete responders. The repertoire differences lack a defined cause, possibly disease activity or prior therapy.

CDR1 SGHDT and CDR2 YYEEEE come from the germline V gene. V was shortened by 0 bases and J by 2 bases, with 7 bases between the two germline ends. The CDR3 runs to 14 residues. For this clone: What it binds is not known.

Data came from immunoSEQ multiplex PCR; TCRdb stores just in-frame clones and leaves some out. Here the sample spans about 43,000 clones, about three quarters being singletons. Each patient experienced a relapse that followed autologous stem cell transplantation, and brentuximab vedotin exposure varied. Best outcomes ranged across complete response, partial response and progressive disease. This chain uses TRBV5-6 with TRBJ2-3; no clear D gene. The TCR sequence derives from a human donor with classical Hodgkin lymphoma. Sequencing used peripheral blood mononuclear cells (PBMCs), obtained at baseline. This CDR3 is CASSLGLHTDTQYF. The CDR3 bases are TGTGCCAGCAGCTTGGGACTGCACACAGATACGCAGTATTTT.